A selection of T cell receptor beta chains follows, all from one sample in a study of technical replicates of blood from several donors. TCRdb's table, derived via immunoSEQ multiplex PCR, lists solely in-frame clones and lacks some. The sample consists of approximately 44,000 clones, around 96% of them appearing once. Sequenced sample: T cells isolated from PBMCs. These TCRs come from a human donor in good health. The CDR3 runs from the conserved cysteine through the conserved F or W. A D gene is named only where the DNA matches it firmly.

d_call	v_call	j_call	cdr3_aa	cdr3_nt
-	TRBV6-1	TRBJ1-2	CASSEVGDWEAYGYTF	TGTGCCAGCAGTGAAGTTGGGGACTGGGAAGCCTATGGCTACACCTTC
TRBD1	TRBV2	TRBJ1-2	CASSRTGQGGYGYTF	TGTGCCAGCAGCCGAACCGGACAGGGAGGGTATGGCTACACCTTC
TRBD1	TRBV11-2	TRBJ1-2	CASSLTGGNGYTF	TGTGCCAGCAGCCTGACAGGGGGCAATGGCTACACCTTC
-	TRBV10-1	TRBJ2-7	CASSESIGTTNEQYF	TGCGCCAGCAGTGAGTCGATAGGGACAACCAACGAGCAGTACTTC
TRBD1	TRBV4-1	TRBJ1-2	CASSQGTGYGYTF	TGCGCCAGCAGCCAAGGGACAGGCTATGGCTACACCTTC
TRBD1	TRBV6-1	TRBJ1-5	CASSSQGEQPQHF	TGTGCCAGCAGTTCCCAGGGGGAACAGCCCCAGCATTTT
-	TRBV6-5	TRBJ2-7	CASSYRGQTTYEQYF	TGTGCCAGCAGTTACAGAGGACAGACGACTTACGAGCAGTACTTC
TRBD1	TRBV13	TRBJ2-5	CASRKVGDRVVGQYF	TGTGCCAGCAGAAAAGTAGGGGACAGGGTGGTTGGCCAGTACTTC
TRBD2	TRBV18	TRBJ2-5	CASSPPSGRPQETQYF	TGTGCCAGCTCACCACCCAGCGGGAGGCCCCAAGAGACCCAGTACTTC
TRBD2	TRBV9	TRBJ2-2	CASSVPLAGGNTGELFF	TGTGCCAGCAGCGTTCCACTAGCGGGAGGGAACACCGGGGAGCTGTTTTTT